This TCR beta chain stems from a study of blood T cells in healthy people across ages. To note about this clonotype: The junction does not match germline at one end; this may be a read error.

The V gene's germline CDR1 is SQVTM and CDR2 ANQGSEA. The CDR3 has 11 residues. Primed by a sample-barcoded 5' primer and a J-beta primer mix, a second PCR proceeded for about 6 to 11 cycles. From the 5' RACE reads, TCRdb called clonotypes with MiXCR, one entry per CDR3 protein. The table includes approximately 850,000 distinct CDR3 sequences, approximately 48% detected once. The sequenced material came from blood. The source of this sequence is a man in his fifties or sixties in good health. J is TRBJ2-1 and V is TRBV29-1; maybe TRBD1 (5 bases). In DNA form, the CDR3 reads TGTAGTCATGTCAGGGCTAATGAGCAGTTCTTC. As protein: CSHVRANEQFF.